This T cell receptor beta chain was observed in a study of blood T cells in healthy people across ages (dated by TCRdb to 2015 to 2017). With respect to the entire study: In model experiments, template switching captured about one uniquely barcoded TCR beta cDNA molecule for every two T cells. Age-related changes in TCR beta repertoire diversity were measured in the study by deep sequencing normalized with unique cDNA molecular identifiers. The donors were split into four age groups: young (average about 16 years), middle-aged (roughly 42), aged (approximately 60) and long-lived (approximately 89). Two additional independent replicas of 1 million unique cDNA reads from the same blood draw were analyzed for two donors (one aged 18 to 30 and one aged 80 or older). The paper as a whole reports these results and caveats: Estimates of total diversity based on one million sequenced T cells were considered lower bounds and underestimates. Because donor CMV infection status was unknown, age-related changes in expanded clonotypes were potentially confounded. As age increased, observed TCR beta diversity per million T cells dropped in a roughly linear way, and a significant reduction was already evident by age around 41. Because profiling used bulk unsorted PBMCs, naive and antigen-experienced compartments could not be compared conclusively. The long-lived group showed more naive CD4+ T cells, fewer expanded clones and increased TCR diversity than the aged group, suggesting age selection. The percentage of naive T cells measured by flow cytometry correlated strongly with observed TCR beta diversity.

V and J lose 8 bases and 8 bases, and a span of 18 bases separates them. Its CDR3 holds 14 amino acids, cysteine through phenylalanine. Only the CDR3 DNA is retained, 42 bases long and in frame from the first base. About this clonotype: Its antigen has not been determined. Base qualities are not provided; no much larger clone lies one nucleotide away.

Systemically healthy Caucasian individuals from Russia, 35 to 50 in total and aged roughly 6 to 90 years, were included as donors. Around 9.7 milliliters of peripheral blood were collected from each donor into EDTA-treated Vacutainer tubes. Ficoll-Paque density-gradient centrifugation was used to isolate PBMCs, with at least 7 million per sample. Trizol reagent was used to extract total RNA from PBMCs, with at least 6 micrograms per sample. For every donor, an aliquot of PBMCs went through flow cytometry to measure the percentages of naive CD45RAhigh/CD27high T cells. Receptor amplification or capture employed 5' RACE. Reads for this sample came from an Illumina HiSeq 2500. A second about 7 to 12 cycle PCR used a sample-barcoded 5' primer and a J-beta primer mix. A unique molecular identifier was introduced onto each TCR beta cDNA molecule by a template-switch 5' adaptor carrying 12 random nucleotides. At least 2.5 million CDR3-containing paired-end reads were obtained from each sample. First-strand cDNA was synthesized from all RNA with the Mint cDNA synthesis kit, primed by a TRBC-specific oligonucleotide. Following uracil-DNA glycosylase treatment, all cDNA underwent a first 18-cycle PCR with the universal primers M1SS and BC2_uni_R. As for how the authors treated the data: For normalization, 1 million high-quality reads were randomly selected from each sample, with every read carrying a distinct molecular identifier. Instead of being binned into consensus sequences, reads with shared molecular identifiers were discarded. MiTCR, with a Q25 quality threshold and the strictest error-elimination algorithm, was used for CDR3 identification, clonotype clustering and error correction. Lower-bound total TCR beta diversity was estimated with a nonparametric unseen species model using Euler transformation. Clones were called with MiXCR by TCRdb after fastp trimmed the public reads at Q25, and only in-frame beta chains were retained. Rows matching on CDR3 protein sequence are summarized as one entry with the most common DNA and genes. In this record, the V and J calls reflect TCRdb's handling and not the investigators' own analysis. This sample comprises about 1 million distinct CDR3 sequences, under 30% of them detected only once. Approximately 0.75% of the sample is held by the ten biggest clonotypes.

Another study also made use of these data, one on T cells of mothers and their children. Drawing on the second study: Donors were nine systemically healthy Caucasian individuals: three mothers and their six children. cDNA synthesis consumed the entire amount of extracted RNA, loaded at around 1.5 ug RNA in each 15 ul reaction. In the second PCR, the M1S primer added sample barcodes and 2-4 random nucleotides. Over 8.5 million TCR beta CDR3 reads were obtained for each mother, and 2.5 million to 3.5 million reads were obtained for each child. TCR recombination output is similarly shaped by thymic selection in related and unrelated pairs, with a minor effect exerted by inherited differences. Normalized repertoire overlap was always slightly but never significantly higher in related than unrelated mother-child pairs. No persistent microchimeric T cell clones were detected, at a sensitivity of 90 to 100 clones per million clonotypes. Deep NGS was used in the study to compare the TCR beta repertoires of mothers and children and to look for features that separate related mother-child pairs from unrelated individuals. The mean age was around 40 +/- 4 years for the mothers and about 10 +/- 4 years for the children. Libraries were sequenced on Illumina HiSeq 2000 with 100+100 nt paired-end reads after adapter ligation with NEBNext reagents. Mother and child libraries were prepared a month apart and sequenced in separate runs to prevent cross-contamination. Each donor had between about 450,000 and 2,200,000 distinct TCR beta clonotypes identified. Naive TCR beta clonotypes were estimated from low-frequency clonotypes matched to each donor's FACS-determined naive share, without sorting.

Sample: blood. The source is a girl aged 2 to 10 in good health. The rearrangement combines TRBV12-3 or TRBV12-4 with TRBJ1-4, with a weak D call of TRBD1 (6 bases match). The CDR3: CASGSRNREEKLFF. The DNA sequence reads TGTGCCAGCGGCTCCCGGAACAGGGAGGAAAAACTGTTTTTT.